A selection of T cell receptor beta chains follows, all from one sample in a study of patients and donors after allogeneic stem cell transplantation. Via MiXCR, TCRdb re-called the RT-PCR reads, giving one row per CDR3 protein. The sample yields fewer than 60,000 distinct CDR3 sequences, 10% to 15% seen once. Sequenced: blood, either unsorted or a sorted T cell fraction (not recorded which). Receptors originate from a human donor who was either an allogeneic HSCT recipient or a stem cell or donor lymphocyte infusion donor (not recorded which). It is not recorded whose cells these are; they may come from a transplant donor. The CDR3 runs from the conserved cysteine through the conserved F or W. Fields, in order: V gene, CDR3 protein.

v_call: TRBV29-1
cdr3_aa: CSVVRQELSYEQYF

v_call: TRBV27
cdr3_aa: CASSLSFGLGQPQHF

v_call: TRBV6-6
cdr3_aa: CASTPGGGIVAEAFF

v_call: TRBV5-1
cdr3_aa: CASSFRLVSTSTDTQYF

v_call: TRBV10-2
cdr3_aa: CASRTTEIYGYTF

v_call: TRBV12-3/TRBV12-4
cdr3_aa: CASNLDTDYGYTF

v_call: TRBV15
cdr3_aa: CATSKEGAAYNSPLHF

v_call: TRBV5-5
cdr3_aa: CASSSPGHAYEQYF

v_call: TRBV12-3/TRBV12-4
cdr3_aa: CASSAAGINQPQHF

v_call: TRBV6-5
cdr3_aa: CASSYLGLDDWDTEAFF

v_call: TRBV12-3/TRBV12-4
cdr3_aa: CASRHRAEGSGTDTQYF

v_call: TRBV7-9
cdr3_aa: CASSPRTGNNEQFF

v_call: TRBV7-2
cdr3_aa: CASSALNQPQHF

v_call: TRBV27
cdr3_aa: CASSTQLARSYNEQFF

v_call: TRBV6-2/TRBV6-3
cdr3_aa: CASSYSGLGFYNEQFF

v_call: TRBV20-1
cdr3_aa: CSASQYPSGRLPYEQYF

v_call: TRBV4-2
cdr3_aa: CASRRLGEIWSTEAFF

v_call: TRBV7-9
cdr3_aa: CASSPVTSNPYNEQFF

v_call: TRBV7-2
cdr3_aa: CASSLVAGQAKNIQYF

v_call: TRBV7-9
cdr3_aa: CASSRDRFTTIYF

v_call: TRBV3-1
cdr3_aa: CASSQGGFWEQNEKLFF

v_call: TRBV20-1
cdr3_aa: CSARDRVGGGTGELFF

v_call: TRBV5-1
cdr3_aa: CASTSGQGPLYNEQFF

v_call: TRBV29-1
cdr3_aa: CSVEGSYYGYTF

v_call: TRBV20-1
cdr3_aa: CSAGGNTGELFF

v_call: TRBV6-6
cdr3_aa: CASSYGQGNQPQHF

v_call: TRBV20-1
cdr3_aa: CSVTSNRANTGELFF

v_call: TRBV27
cdr3_aa: CASTSGTYNEQFF

v_call: TRBV29-1
cdr3_aa: CSVVPLGQANANTGELFF

v_call: TRBV7-2
cdr3_aa: CASSPGQGYLSSTDTQYF

v_call: TRBV6-5
cdr3_aa: CASRQDSLASGELFF

v_call: TRBV10-3
cdr3_aa: CAISEVPPDTQYF

v_call: TRBV11-2
cdr3_aa: CASSFPGILNTEAFF

v_call: TRBV25-1
cdr3_aa: CASSEFGSSYEQYF

v_call: TRBV5-1
cdr3_aa: CASSMDPSSYEQYF

v_call: TRBV12-3/TRBV12-4
cdr3_aa: CASTKDRASETQYF

v_call: TRBV29-1
cdr3_aa: CSVEDPLAGGNTGELFF

v_call: TRBV20-1
cdr3_aa: CSAQSSGGILDEQYF

v_call: TRBV29-1
cdr3_aa: CSVEDGGRLAKDTQYF

v_call: TRBV11-3
cdr3_aa: CASSLRSSYNEQFF

v_call: TRBV7-9
cdr3_aa: CASSPGQGIKNEQYF

v_call: TRBV15
cdr3_aa: CATSRDSGRAGNNEQFF

v_call: TRBV5-1
cdr3_aa: CASSRPGGSYNEQFF

v_call: TRBV7-2
cdr3_aa: CASSLAGLETQYF

v_call: TRBV7-6
cdr3_aa: CASSNRDGQYF

v_call: TRBV6-5
cdr3_aa: CASSYSISEGNEKLFF

v_call: TRBV10-3
cdr3_aa: CATGQGEDTQYF

v_call: TRBV25-1
cdr3_aa: CASSAYQGLGETQYF

v_call: TRBV27
cdr3_aa: CASSLMTDYEQYF

v_call: TRBV6-6
cdr3_aa: CASREVGAGNTIYF

v_call: TRBV3-1
cdr3_aa: CASSQEVAATYEQYF

v_call: TRBV29-1
cdr3_aa: CSVQRAGTPWGYTF

v_call: TRBV5-1
cdr3_aa: CASSLEGANQPQHF

v_call: TRBV20-1
cdr3_aa: CSARDRGLLLDTQYF

v_call: TRBV12-3/TRBV12-4
cdr3_aa: CASSPGPWTGGDVNTQYF

v_call: TRBV27
cdr3_aa: CASGSYSNQPQHF